A single sample gave rise to the 13 T cell receptor beta chains below, sequenced in a study of response to subunit inactivated influenza vaccine. One entry per CDR3 protein results from TCRdb running MiXCR on the RT-PCR reads. This sample yields about 570,000 distinct CDR3 sequences, of which 10% to 15% are seen a single time; about 9.4% belongs to the top ten. The sequencing here drew on PBMCs from blood, taken on the day of vaccination. The source of these receptors is a man aged 45-60 years who received an inactivated influenza vaccine.

In regard to this clonotype: A much bigger clone sits one base away, suggesting this may be a read error. The CDR3 sequence: CANSPGRWLYEQFF. The CDR3 DNA sequence: TGTGCCAACAGCCCGGGACGGTGGCTCTATGAGCAGTTCTTC. The gene calls are TRBV12-3 or TRBV12-4 and TRBJ2-1; D is tentatively TRBD1 or TRBD2 (5 bases each). V was shortened by 10 bases and J by 8 bases, with 21 bases between the two germline ends. CDR3 length: 14 residues.

There are a few counts of this clonotype. This chain uses TRBV7-9 with TRBJ2-5; a possible D gene is TRBD1 (5 bases). The CDR3 length is 16 residues. The V gene's germline CDR1 is SEHNR and CDR2 FQNEAQ (reference sequence). Trimming pared 5 bases from V and 3 bases from J, leaving 19 bases between. The CDR3 is CASSAIDSRRKETQYF. For the CDR3, the DNA is TGTGCCAGCAGCGCCATTGACAGCCGAAGAAAAGAGACCCAGTACTTC.

The chain has TRBV18 and TRBJ2-7; D is unclear. Looked up from germline, CDR1 is KGHSH and CDR2 is LQKENI. Trimming took 4 bases from V and 2 from J, leaving 9 bases between them. The CDR3 spans 13 residues. The CDR3 DNA reads TGTGCCAGCTCACGGAAGGGTCCCTACGAGCAGTACTTC. This sequence encodes CASSRKGPYEQYF. The full variable domain, its missing parts supplied by reference TRBV18 and TRBJ2-7, is NAGVMQNPRHLVRRRGQEARLRCSPMKGHSHVYWYRQLPEEGLKFMVYLQKENIIDESGMPKERFSAEFPKEGPSILRIQQVVRGDSAAYFCASSRKGPYEQYFGPGTRLTVT.

This clonotype was observed a few times. The J gene is TRBJ2-2, the V gene TRBV29-1, with 9 bases lining up with TRBD2. The CDR3 is 16 amino acids. CDR1 SQVTM and CDR2 ANQGSEA come from the germline V gene. The trim removed 4 bases at V and 4 bases at J, leaving 10 bases unmatched. This chain's CDR3 is CSVVVAGGSTTGELFF. CDR3 sequence (DNA): TGCAGCGTTGTAGTGGCGGGAGGGAGTACCACCGGGGAGCTGTTTTTT.

This sequence joins TRBV29-1 and TRBJ2-5; 8 positions match TRBD1. V was clipped by 5 bases and J by 2 bases; unmatched bases: 4. CDR3 length: 13 residues. Germline V gene data show CDR1 as SQVTM and CDR2 as ANQGSEA. CDR3 bases: TGCAGCGTTAAAGGGACAGGTCAAGAGACCCAGTACTTC. Its translation: CSVKGTGQETQYF.

The chain has TRBV9 and TRBJ2-5; TRBD2 agrees at 7 bases. There are 17 residues in the CDR3. V shed 0 bases, J shed 2 bases, and the junction held 10 bases outside the gene matches. CDR1 and CDR2 (germline): SGDLS, YYNGEE. In nucleotides, the CDR3 is TGTGCCAGCAGCGTAGCTCGGGGTAGCGGGCCTCAAGAGACCCAGTACTTC. This sequence encodes CASSVARGSGPQETQYF.

This clonotype was detected ten times or more. The chain recombines TRBV7-9 with TRBJ2-3; the D gene is possibly TRBD2 (7 bases). The CDR3 extends over 15 amino acids. V shed 3 bases and J shed 5 bases, with 15 bases lying between them. Per germline, CDR1 SEHNR and CDR2 FQNEAQ (reference sequence). CDR3 amino acids: CASSLRAGTRDTQYF. CDR3 in DNA: TGTGCCAGCAGCTTGAGAGCGGGGACACGAGATACGCAGTATTTT.

This clonotype was counted ten times or more. V gene TRBV29-1 combines with J gene TRBJ2-7, with D perhaps TRBD2 (5 bases). Looked up from germline, CDR1 is SQVTM and CDR2 is ANQGSEA. The V gene lost 0 bases and the J gene lost 0 bases, with 12 bases spanning the gap. The CDR3 extends over 15 amino acids. The CDR3: CSVEEKAGSSYEQYF. The CDR3 region has the DNA TGCAGCGTTGAAGAGAAGGCGGGTAGCTCCTACGAGCAGTACTTC.

V gene TRBV18 combines with J gene TRBJ1-6; possible D gene TRBD1, 5 bases. The CDR3 contains 17 residues. Per the germline V gene, CDR1 is KGHSH and CDR2 is LQKENI. Trimming stripped 4 bases from V and 0 bases from J, with 13 bases between. The CDR3 reads CASSRWTLGSYNSPLHF. CDR3 in DNA: TGTGCCAGCTCACGTTGGACACTCGGCTCCTATAATTCACCCCTCCACTTT.

This rearrangement joins TRBV29-1 to TRBJ2-7; perhaps TRBD2 as D (5 bases). The ends were cut back, 2 bases at V and 0 bases at J, with 14 bases in the middle. Germline values: CDR1 SQVTM, CDR2 ANQGSEA. This CDR3 has 15 amino acids. The CDR3 nucleotides read TGCAGCGTTGAAATCCGCACTAGGAGCTCCTACGAGCAGTACTTC. This translates into CSVEIRTRSSYEQYF.

The chain is built from TRBV20-1 and TRBJ2-3; 9 nucleotides match TRBD2. Germline trimming cut 3 bases from V and 2 bases from J; bases unmatched to any gene: 12. Germline lookup yields CDR1 DFQATT and CDR2 SNEGSKA (reference sequence). The CDR3 contains 17 residues. The CDR3 DNA is TGCAGTGCTAGTGTCCAGCGGGAGGTTTGGGACACAGATACGCAGTATTTT. Translating gives CSASVQREVWDTDTQYF.

This clonotype was recorded at least ten times. In nucleotides, the CDR3 is TGTGCCAGCAGTTCAGCAGGGTATGGCTACACCTTC. Its protein product is CASSSAGYGYTF. The chain has TRBV12-3 or TRBV12-4 and TRBJ1-2; a weak D match, TRBD1 (5 bases). V was clipped by 4 bases and J by 5 bases, with 8 bases between them. This CDR3 is 12 amino acids long.

This clonotype was detected a few times. The V and J genes are TRBV27 and TRBJ1-5, with D possibly matching TRBD1 (5 bases). V lost 2 bases to trimming and J lost 7 bases, with 9 bases between them. The germline V gene encodes CDR1 MNHEY and CDR2 SMNVEV (reference sequence). There are 13 residues in the CDR3. The DNA of the CDR3 is TGTGCCAGCAGTTTAGTATGGGGGCAGCCCCAGCATTTT. As protein: CASSLVWGQPQHF.